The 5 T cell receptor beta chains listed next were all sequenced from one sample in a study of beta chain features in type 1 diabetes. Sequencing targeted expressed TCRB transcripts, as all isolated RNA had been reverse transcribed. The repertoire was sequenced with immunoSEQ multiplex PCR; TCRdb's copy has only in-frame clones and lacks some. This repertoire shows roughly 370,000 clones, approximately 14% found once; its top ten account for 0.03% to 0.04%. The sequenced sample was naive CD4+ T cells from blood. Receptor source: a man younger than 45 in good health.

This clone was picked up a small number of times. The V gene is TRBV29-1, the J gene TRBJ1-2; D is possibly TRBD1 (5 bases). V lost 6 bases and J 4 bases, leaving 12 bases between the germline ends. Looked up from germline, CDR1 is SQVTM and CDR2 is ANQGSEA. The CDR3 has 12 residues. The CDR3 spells CSVGHLLYGYTF. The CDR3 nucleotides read TGCAGCGTCGGACATTTACTCTATGGCTACACCTTC.

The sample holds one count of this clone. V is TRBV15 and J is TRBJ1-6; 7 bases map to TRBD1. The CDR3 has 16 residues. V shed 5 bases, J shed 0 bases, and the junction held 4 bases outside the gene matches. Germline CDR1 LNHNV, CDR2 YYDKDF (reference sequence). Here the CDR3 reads CATSAGGSSYNSPLHF. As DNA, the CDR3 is TGTGCCACCAGCGCAGGGGGTAGCTCCTATAATTCACCCCTCCACTTT.

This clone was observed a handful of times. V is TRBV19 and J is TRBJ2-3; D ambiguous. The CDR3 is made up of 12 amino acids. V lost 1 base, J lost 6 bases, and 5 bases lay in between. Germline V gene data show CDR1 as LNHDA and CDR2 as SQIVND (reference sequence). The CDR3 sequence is CASSIVADTQYF. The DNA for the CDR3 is TGTGCCAGTAGTATAGTTGCCGATACGCAGTATTTT.

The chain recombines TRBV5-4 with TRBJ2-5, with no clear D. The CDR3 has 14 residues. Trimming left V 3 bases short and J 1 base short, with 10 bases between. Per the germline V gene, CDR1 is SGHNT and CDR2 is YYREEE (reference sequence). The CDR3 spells CASSSFVTQETQYF. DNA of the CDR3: TGTGCCAGCAGCTCCTTTGTGACCCAAGAGACCCAGTACTTC. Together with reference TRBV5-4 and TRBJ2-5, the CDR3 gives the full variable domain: ETGVTQSPTHLIKTRGQQVTLRCSSQSGHNTVSWYQQALGQGPQFIFQYYREEENGRGNFPPRFSGLQFPNYSSELNVNALELDDSALYLCASSSFVTQETQYFGPGTRLLVL.

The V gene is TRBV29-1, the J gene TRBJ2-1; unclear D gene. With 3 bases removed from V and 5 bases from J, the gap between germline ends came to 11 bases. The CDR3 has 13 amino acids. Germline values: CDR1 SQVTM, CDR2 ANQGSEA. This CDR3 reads CSVDPGPNNEQFF. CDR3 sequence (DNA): TGCAGCGTTGATCCCGGGCCGAACAATGAGCAGTTCTTC.